A single sample gave rise to the 11 T cell receptor beta chains below, sequenced in a study of T cells after posttransplantation cyclophosphamide. Sequenced by immunoSEQ multiplex PCR; TCRdb stores in-frame clones only, minus some. This sample comprises 23,000 or so clones, none seen once only. Cyclophosphamide on days +3 and +4 followed busulfan-fludarabine conditioning and a marrow graft. The source material was PBMCs, sampled after allogeneic stem cell transplant with posttransplant cyclophosphamide. The source is a male patient aged 18 to 35 who received an allogeneic stem cell transplant from a related donor, was CMV-positive, and had no GVHD. Some of these T cells may belong to the graft donor.

This clone was observed at least ten times. The chain uses TRBV5-4 and TRBJ2-3; 13 positions agree with TRBD2. V dropped 3 bases and J dropped 3; count of bases not matched to a gene: 1. Germline V gene sequence: CDR1 SGHNT, CDR2 YYREEE (reference sequence). The CDR3 runs to 15 residues. CDR3 coding DNA: TGTGCCAGCAGCTGGACTAGCGGGAGTACAGATACGCAGTATTTT. It is translated as CASSWTSGSTDTQYF.

This clone was observed many times. The chain combines TRBV7-9 with TRBJ1-4; 7 bases are shared with TRBD1. Per germline, CDR1 SEHNR and CDR2 FQNEAQ (reference sequence). This CDR3 has 15 residues. V dropped 3 bases and J dropped 6; count of bases not matched to a gene: 7. Here the CDR3 DNA reads TGTGCCAGCAGCTTCTCAGGACAGGATTATGAAAAACTGTTTTTT. Translating it yields CASSFSGQDYEKLFF.

This clone has at least ten counts. V usage is TRBV6-5 and J usage is TRBJ1-3; D remains ambiguous. Germline V lookup: CDR1 MNHEY, CDR2 SVGAGI. CDR3 length: 15 residues. V was cut by 4 bases and J by 0 bases, with 10 bases left in between. The CDR3 spells CASSSQPSSGNTIYF. As DNA, the CDR3 is TGTGCCAGCAGTTCCCAACCTAGCTCTGGAAACACCATATATTTT.

In its sample, this clone was seen a few times. Germline is not matched at one junction end, which may reflect a read error. The V and J genes are TRBV5-6 and TRBJ2-4; D might be TRBD1 (5 bases). Germline values: CDR1 SGHDT, CDR2 YYEEEE. The length of the CDR3 is 17 residues. CDR3 protein: CASSYRTGTLAKSIQYF. The CDR3 DNA follows: TGTGCCAGCAGTTACAGAACAGGCACTTTAGCCAAAAGCATTCAGTACTTC.

This clone was counted at least ten times. The chain is built from TRBV10-3 and TRBJ2-5, with 7 bases fitting TRBD1. Losses at the gene ends were 6 bases for V and 2 bases for J; bases not matched to a gene: 9. This CDR3 comprises 15 residues. Germline CDR1 is ENHRY and CDR2 is SYGVKD. CDR3 protein: CAISGDRVGQETQYF. CDR3 sequence (DNA): TGTGCCATCAGCGGAGACAGGGTGGGGCAAGAGACCCAGTACTTC.

This clone showed up many times. Written as DNA, the CDR3 is TGTGCCAGCAGCAACCTTAATACGCAGTATTTT. Protein: CASSNLNTQYF. The chain combines TRBV21-1 with TRBJ2-3; the tabulated D call, TRBD2, remains unverified against the DNA. TRBV21-1 is designated a pseudogene. This CDR3 comprises 11 residues.

This clone was detected many times. The chain is built from TRBV28 and TRBJ2-5, with D possibly being TRBD2 (7 bases). The CDR3 has 21 amino acids. The germline V and J ends were trimmed by 5 bases and 2 bases, with 33 bases remaining between them. CDR1 and CDR2 (germline): MDHEN, SYDVKM. CDR3 bases: TGTGCCAGCAGTACACACTTCTTGGGGGACATAGTTAGCGGGCCACAAGAGACCCAGTACTTC. It encodes CASSTHFLGDIVSGPQETQYF.

In its sample, this clone was seen many times. This rearrangement joins TRBV27 to TRBJ2-6; 7 nucleotides align to TRBD1. The CDR3 is made up of 17 amino acids. V shed 4 bases, J shed 0 bases, and the junction held 6 bases outside the gene matches. CDR1 and CDR2 (germline): MNHEY, SMNVEV (reference sequence). The CDR3 region is CASSWTGRLSGANVLTF. The CDR3 DNA reads TGTGCCAGCAGTTGGACAGGACGACTCTCTGGGGCCAACGTCCTGACTTTC.

This clone was seen ten or more times. The chain is built from TRBV5-4 and TRBJ2-2; 9 bases match TRBD1. V was clipped by 2 bases and J by 4 bases; unmatched bases: 12. The CDR3 is 18 residues long. Germline values: CDR1 SGHNT, CDR2 YYREEE (reference sequence). CDR3 nucleotide sequence: TGTGCCAGCAGCTTACTGGGAGGACAGGGGATCTCCACCGGGGAGCTGTTTTTT. Its translation: CASSLLGGQGISTGELFF. The variable domain in full, completed from reference TRBV5-4 and TRBJ2-2, reads ETGVTQSPTHLIKTRGQQVTLRCSSQSGHNTVSWYQQALGQGPQFIFQYYREEENGRGNFPPRFSGLQFPNYSSELNVNALELDDSALYLCASSLLGGQGISTGELFFGEGSRLTVL.

This clone was recorded at least ten times. This chain connects TRBV7-2 to TRBJ1-6; D is undetermined. The CDR3 sequence is 12 residues long. Trimming removed 5 bases from V and 4 bases from J, with 3 bases in between. Germline V gene data show CDR1 as SGHTA and CDR2 as FQGNSA. The CDR3 coding sequence is TGTGCCAGCAGCCCTTATAATTCACCCCTCCACTTT. Amino acids: CASSPYNSPLHF. The entire variable domain, with the rest obtained from reference TRBV7-2 and TRBJ1-6, is as follows: GAGVSQSPSNKVTEKGKDVELRCDPISGHTALYWYRQSLGQGLEFLIYFQGNSAPDKSGLPSDRFSAERTGGSVSTLTIQRTQQEDSAVYLCASSPYNSPLHFGNGTRLTVT.

The V call is TRBV30, the J call TRBJ2-7; 12 positions agree with TRBD2. The CDR3 totals 15 residues. J gave up 5 bases and V 2 bases, and 7 bases lay outside the gene matches. Germline CDR1 and CDR2: GTSNPN and SVGIG (reference sequence). CDR3 sequence (DNA): TGTGCCTGGAGTACTCGACTAGCGGGGGATCACGAGCAGTACTTC. This encodes CAWSTRLAGDHEQYF.